The clone carrying this T cell receptor beta chain was seen ten or more times. What it binds is unknown. Germline lookup yields CDR1 DFQATT and CDR2 SNEGSKA (reference sequence). This CDR3 comprises 15 residues. V trimming: 2 bases; J trimming: 4 bases; junction bases outside the gene matches: 7. The data stem from a study of T cells after yellow fever vaccination. Study-level points and caveats: Among all clonotypes, a small share was observed in both CD4 and CD8 compartments.

TCRdb analysed the 5' RACE reads with MiXCR anew, one entry per CDR3 protein. The data show more than 300,000 distinct CDR3 sequences, 3.5% to 4.5% seen once. This clonotype was sampled from a man aged 18 to 30 who received the YFV17D yellow fever vaccine. The chain links TRBV20-1 to TRBJ2-3, with TRBD2 matching 9 bases. The sample was PBMCs, taken 15 days after the yellow fever booster vaccination. CDR3: CSARKSGGPPDTQYF. In nucleotides, the CDR3 is TGCAGTGCTAGAAAAAGCGGGGGGCCCCCAGATACGCAGTATTTT.